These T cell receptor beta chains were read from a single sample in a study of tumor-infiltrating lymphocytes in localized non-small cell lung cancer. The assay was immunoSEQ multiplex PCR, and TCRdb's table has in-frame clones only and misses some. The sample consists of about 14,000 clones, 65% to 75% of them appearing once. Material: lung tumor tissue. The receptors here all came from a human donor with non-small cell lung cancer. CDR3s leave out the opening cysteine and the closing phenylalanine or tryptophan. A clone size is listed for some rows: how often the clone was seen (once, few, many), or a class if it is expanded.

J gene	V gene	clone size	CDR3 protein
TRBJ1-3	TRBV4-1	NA	ASSQDQNWNTIY
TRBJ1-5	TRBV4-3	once	ASSQDRNRANQPQH
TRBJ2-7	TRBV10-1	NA	ASSESTGQYEQY
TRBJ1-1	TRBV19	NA	ASVPGGVNTEAF
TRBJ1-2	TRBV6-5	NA	ASNPLPTGLGYT
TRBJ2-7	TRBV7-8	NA	ASSPQGTASYGQY
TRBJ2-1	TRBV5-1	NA	ASSWTGSYNEQF
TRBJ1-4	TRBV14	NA	ASSRFGQGNEKLF
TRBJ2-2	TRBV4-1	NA	ASSQDGLISTGELF
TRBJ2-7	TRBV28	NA	ASRATWEQY
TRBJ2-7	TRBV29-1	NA	SFGLAGGPYEQY
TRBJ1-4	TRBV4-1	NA	ASSLRGAAIAPNEKLF
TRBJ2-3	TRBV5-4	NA	ASSLDQGRTDTQY
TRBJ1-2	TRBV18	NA	ASSPREGLYGYT
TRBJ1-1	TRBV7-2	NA	ASSLQGGSTEAF
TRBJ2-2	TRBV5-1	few	ASSWDWNSGELF
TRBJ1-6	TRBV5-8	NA	ASSPGQGSSPLH
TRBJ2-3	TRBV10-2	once	ASSTLARGRVTDTQY
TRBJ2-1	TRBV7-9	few	ASSPRQGLRENEQF
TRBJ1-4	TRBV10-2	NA	TSSEPGQGAGEKLF
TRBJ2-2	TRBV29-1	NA	SVAGVMTGELF
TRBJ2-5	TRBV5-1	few	ASSLAVGGLETQY